This T cell receptor beta chain was identified in a study of cytomegalovirus exposure and HLA in healthy donors (dated by TCRdb to the late 2010s). Regarding the complete study: An earlier analysis of 587 of the donors reported around 280 Gb of sequence data and 117 million unique TCR beta sequences obtained from around 180 million T cells. The T cell repertoires of 666 subjects were profiled by immunosequencing and related to cytomegalovirus serostatus. To decide whether each TCR beta V gene segment behaved as functional or pseudogenic, an earlier analysis of some 540 of the donors relied on high-throughput TCR beta sequencing. Donor age, sex, ethnicity and CMV serostatus were compiled alongside the repertoire data. The study aimed to test whether signatures of past pathogen exposure could be identified by cataloging public T cell receptors. To predict cytomegalovirus infection status, the study brought together high-throughput TCR immunosequencing, statistical association of individual TCRs with disease status, and machine learning. HLA typing included class I and class II loci at four-digit resolution. Roughly 5 DR-DQ haplotypes were handled as single units for association and clustering, since linkage in the cohort was strong. Typing coverage varied by locus: roughly 620-640 donors for A, B, C, DRB1 and DQB1; about 520 for DQA1; around 610 for DPA1; more than 450 for DPB1. The later analysis used no new phenotypic data to find candidate immune exposures, relying instead on TCR beta sequences and their occurrence across donors. Besides the first cohort of 666 subjects, a separate validation cohort made up of over 100 different subjects was used. Among the roughly 390 genotyped donors, around 81% belonged to the genetic ancestry cluster associated with self-reported Caucasian donors. Roughly 300 gigabases of sequencing data and some 85 million unique TCR sequences were included in an early release covering 500 to 750 HLA-typed donors. All discovery cohort repertoires had been generated using a single sequencing platform. Among almost 400 genotyped donors of the cohort, an average of 235,054 unique TCR beta nucleotide sequences were sequenced per donor, around a sixth of them non-productive. A later analysis re-examined previously published TCR beta repertoires from 500 to 700 donors and added high-resolution HLA genotyping to investigate patterns of TCR occurrence. Genome-wide SNP genotypes for about 65% of the roughly 670 donors were used in a later genetic analysis, which treated that subset as a discovery cohort. Results and caveats for the whole study, not just this receptor: Linkage disequilibrium might explain the correlated functional status among segregating V segments, but an unknown experimental factor could not be ruled out. At a false discovery rate of 0.05, a later analysis linked 15,000 to 20,000 TCR beta sequences to specific HLA alleles. Three of the identified cytomegalovirus-associated TCR beta chains were confirmed in vitro to be specific for cytomegalovirus antigens. In a later analysis, several top co-occurrence clusters were reported to appear linked to parvovirus B19, influenza, CMV and Epstein-Barr virus. Because counts were too low, seventeen rarely observed V segments, including chromosome 9 orphons, were excluded from the earlier analysis of 587 of the donors. A later analysis found that HLA-associated TCR beta chains were more clonally expanded and had lower generation probabilities than equally common non-associated chains. Most TCR sequences were seen in very few donors, while some public TCRs were found in many individuals. According to a later analysis, TCR association rates differed among HLA loci, with DRB1 alleles showing the most associated TCRs and HLA-C alleles showing the fewest. CMV serostatus was the only immune exposure information available for the cohort. Because HLA typing was missing for some donors at each locus, association tests included only the typed subset. Because the 87-base-pair reads could not distinguish some IMGT-functional V segments, including TRBV6-2 and TRBV6-3, those segments were excluded. A group of highly shared sequence variants was considered likely to be a technical artifact of the sequencing pipeline. A later analysis found that most CMV-associated TCR beta chains appeared HLA-restricted, with HLA associations seemingly driven largely by CMV exposure. A total of 150 to 200 TCR beta chains were listed by the study as associated with cytomegalovirus. Compared with the roughly 700-donor mean, donors in an Asian-associated ancestry cluster had fewer N-insertions in productive TCRs, according to a later genetic analysis. According to the authors, the approach could potentially be generalized to other disease states and immunological phenotypes. A further reported finding was that TCR beta sequences accurately predicted the HLA-A and HLA-B alleles for most subjects in the first cohort. Sequencing depth was assumed to be roughly uniform across donors in the presence/absence analyses, though that assumption may not hold. This cohort had only TCR beta chains sequenced, and the lack of alpha or paired-chain data limited which features could be detected. Broadly in line with IMGT annotations, most TCR beta V segments showed up in productive rearrangements about 90% or about 30% of the time in an earlier analysis of several hundred of the donors. Strong co-occurrence of HLA alleles, especially DR and DQ, made assigning TCR associations to individual alleles difficult. The classifier was reported to diagnose cytomegalovirus status with high specificity and sensitivity in both the original and validation cohorts. In a later genetic analysis, a missense DCLRE1C variant was associated with V-gene and J-gene trimming of TCR beta chains, and the association was replicated in an independent cohort.

In total, roughly 670 healthy bone marrow donors made up the cohort. All cohort members were sampled while nominally healthy, although unrecorded immune exposures were likely present. The donor tested CMV seropositive and was one of the 289 seropositive cohort members. Every donor gave a peripheral blood sample, and the peripheral blood mononuclear cells from that sample were used for TCR beta sequencing. Genomic DNA extraction from the blood cell samples was performed with the Qiagen DNeasy Blood Extraction Kit. Trimming leaves V shorter by 4 bases and J shorter by 5 bases, with the junction holding 2 bases beyond the gene matches. The germline V gene sets CDR1 to KGHSH and CDR2 to LQKENI. The CDR3, cysteine through phenylalanine, is 12 amino acids long. Only the CDR3 DNA is retained, 36 bases long and in frame from the first base. The receptor library was made with the immunoSEQ multiplex PCR assay. A mixture of 60 forward primers for TCR Vbeta segments and 13 reverse primers for TCR Jbeta segments was used in the multiplex PCR. A multiplex PCR assay on genomic DNA amplified the CDR3 region of rearranged TCR beta genes. On the Illumina HiSeq System, the amplified TCR beta libraries were sequenced as 87-base-pair reads. In the source study's methods: Across the roughly 700 repertoires, a later analysis counted roughly 77 million unique TCR beta chains, around 10 million of which were shared by at least two donors. Raw reads were error-corrected and collapsed into unique sequences with a nearest-neighbor algorithm that merged closely related sequences to remove PCR and sequencing errors. V, D and J gene segments were assigned by aligning CDR3 sequences to IMGT reference sequences. For a sequence to be retained, at least a six-nucleotide match to both a V gene segment and a J gene segment was required. Rearrangements were classified as productive when the CDR3 lacked stop codons and remained in frame with V and J, and all other rearrangements were classified as non-productive. CDR3 was defined according to IMGT convention as the region running from the second conserved V-encoded cysteine to the conserved J-encoded phenylalanine. The earlier analysis of roughly 590 of the donors excluded sequences that lacked an unambiguous match to a single V gene segment. In an earlier analysis of roughly 500 of the donors, V segments were called functional above 56.7% productive rearrangements and were called segregating when the between-donor standard deviation exceeded 5%. A statistical classification framework was built for diagnosing cytomegalovirus status from the catalog of TCR beta chain sequences. In a later analysis, TCR nucleotide sequences were compared against IMGT/GENE-DB human TR gene sequences so that V and J genes could be assigned. The TCRdist pipeline was used in a later analysis to assign CDR3 sequences and most-parsimonious VDJ recombination scenarios. In a later analysis, every TCR beta chain was defined by the combination of its CDR3 amino acid sequence and its V-gene family, and reads without a unique V-gene family were dropped. As a way to deal with suspected cross-contamination and a sequencing artifact, a later analysis dropped 450 to 600 nucleotide sequences that were highly shared and had low generation probability. For each public chain, a later analysis derived a clonal expansion index from normalized ranks of inferred template counts within each repertoire. A later analysis computed generation probabilities with a VDJ recombination model fitted to out-of-frame rearrangements, and checked the results against IGoR. A later analysis scored TCR-TCR, TCR-HLA and TCR-CMV co-occurrence with hypergeometric tests, applying a repertoire-size bias correction to TCR pairs. A later analysis estimated false discovery rates by permuting HLA or CMV assignments 20 times. A later analysis grouped co-occurring TCRs with DBSCAN, adding TCRdist sequence similarity when clustering within HLA-allele-positive subsets. Repertoires with fewer than 30,000 or more than 120,000 public chains were left out of co-occurrence clustering, as were five repertoires with anomalous nucleotide sharing. TCRdb obtained this table from immuneACCESS and retained in-frame rearrangements with V and J assigned. These tables miss some clones; where compared with another copy, unresolved V genes account for less than half of the shortfall, and the remainder is unexplained. D and trimming come from the DNA, and the V and J calls and clone size come from that table. For this sample the table gives approximately 110,000 clones, of which 65% to 80% were detected only once. Clones ranked in the top ten supply roughly 12% of the sample.

As concerns this clone: Its cognate antigen has yet to be identified. Per-base qualities were not stored, and no clone one base away is much larger. Other nucleotide sequences in the sample specify the same CDR3.

Sequences were obtained from PBMCs. The rearranged segments are TRBV18 and TRBJ2-7; 7 junctional bases match TRBD1. The receptor's source is a woman in her thirties or forties in good health and CMV-seropositive. The DNA sequence is given as TGTGCCAGCTCACTAGACAGGGACGAGCAGTACTTC. The resulting protein is CASSLDRDEQYF.